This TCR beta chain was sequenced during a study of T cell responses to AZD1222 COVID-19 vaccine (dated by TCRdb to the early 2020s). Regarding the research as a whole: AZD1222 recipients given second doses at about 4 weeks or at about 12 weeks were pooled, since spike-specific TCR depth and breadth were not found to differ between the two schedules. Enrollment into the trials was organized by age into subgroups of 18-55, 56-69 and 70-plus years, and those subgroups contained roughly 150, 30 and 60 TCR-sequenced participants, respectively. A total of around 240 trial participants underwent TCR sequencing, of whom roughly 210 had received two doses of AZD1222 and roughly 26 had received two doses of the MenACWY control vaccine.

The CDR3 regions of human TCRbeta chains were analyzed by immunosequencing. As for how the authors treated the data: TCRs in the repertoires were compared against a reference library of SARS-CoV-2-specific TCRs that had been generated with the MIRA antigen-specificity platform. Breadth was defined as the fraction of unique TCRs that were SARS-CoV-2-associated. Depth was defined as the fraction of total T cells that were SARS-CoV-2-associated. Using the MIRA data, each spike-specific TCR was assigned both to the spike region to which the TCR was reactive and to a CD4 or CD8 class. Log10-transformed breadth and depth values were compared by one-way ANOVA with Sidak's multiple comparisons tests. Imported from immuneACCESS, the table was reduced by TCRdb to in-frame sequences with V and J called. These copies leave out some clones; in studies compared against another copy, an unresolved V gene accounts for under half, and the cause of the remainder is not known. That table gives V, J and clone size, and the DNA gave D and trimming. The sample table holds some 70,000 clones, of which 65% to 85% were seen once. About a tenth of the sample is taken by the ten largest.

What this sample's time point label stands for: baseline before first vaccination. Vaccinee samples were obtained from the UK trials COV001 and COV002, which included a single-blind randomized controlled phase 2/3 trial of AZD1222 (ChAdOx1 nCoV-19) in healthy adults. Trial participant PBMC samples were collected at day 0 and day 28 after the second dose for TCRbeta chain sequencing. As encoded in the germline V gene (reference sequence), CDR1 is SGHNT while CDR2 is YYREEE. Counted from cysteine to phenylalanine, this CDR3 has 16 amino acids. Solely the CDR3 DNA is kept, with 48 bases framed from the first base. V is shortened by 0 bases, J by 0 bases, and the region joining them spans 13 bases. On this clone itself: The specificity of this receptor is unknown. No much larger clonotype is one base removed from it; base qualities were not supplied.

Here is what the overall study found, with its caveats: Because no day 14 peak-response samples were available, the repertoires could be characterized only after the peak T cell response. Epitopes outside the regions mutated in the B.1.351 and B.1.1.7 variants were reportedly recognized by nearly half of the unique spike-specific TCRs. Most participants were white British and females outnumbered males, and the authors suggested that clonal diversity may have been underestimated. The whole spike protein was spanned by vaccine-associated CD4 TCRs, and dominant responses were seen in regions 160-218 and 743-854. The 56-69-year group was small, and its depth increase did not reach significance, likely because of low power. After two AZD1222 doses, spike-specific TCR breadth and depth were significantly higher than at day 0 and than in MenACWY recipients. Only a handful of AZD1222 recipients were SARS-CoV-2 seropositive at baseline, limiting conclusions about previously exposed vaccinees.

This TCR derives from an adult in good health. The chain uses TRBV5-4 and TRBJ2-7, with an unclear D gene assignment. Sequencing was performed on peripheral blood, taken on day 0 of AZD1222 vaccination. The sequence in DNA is TGTGCCAGCAGCTTGGCCGGTTTAGGCAGCTCCTACGAGCAGTACTTC. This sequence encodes CASSLAGLGSSYEQYF.